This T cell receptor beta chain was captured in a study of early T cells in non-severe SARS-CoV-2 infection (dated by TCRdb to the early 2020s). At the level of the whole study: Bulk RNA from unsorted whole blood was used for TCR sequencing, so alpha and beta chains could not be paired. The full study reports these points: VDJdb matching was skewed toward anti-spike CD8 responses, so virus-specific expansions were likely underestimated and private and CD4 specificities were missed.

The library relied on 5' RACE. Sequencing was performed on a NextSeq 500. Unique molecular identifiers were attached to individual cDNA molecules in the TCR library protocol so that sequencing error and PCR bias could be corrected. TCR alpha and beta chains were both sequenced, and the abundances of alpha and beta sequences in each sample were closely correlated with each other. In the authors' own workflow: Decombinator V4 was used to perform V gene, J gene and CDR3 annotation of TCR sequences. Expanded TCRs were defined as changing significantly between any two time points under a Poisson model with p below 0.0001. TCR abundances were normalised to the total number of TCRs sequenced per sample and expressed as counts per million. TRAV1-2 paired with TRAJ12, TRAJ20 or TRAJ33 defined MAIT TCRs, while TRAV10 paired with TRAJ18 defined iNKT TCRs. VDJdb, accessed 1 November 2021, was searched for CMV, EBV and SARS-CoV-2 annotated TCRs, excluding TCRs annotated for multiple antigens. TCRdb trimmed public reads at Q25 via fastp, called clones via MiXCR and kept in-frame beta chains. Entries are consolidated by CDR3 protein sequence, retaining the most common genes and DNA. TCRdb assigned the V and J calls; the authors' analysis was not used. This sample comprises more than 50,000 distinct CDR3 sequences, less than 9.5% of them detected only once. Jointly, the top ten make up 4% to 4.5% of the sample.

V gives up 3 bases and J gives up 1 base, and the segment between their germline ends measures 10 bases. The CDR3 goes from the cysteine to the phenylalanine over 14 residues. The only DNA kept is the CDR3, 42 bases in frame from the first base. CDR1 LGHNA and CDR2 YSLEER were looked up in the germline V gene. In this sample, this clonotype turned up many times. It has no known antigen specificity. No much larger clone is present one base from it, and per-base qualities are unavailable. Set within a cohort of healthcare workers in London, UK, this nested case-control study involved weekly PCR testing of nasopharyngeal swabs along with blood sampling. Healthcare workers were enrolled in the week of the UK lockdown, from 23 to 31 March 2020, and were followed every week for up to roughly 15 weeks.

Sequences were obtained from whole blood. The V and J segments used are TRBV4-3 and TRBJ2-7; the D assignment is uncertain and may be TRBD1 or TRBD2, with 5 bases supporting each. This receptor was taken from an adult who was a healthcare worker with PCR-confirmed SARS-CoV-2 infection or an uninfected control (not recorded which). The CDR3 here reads CASSQGTTSYEQYF. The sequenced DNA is TGCGCCAGCAGCCAGGGGACCACTTCCTACGAGCAGTACTTC.